These 26 T cell receptor beta chains share one sample of origin, sequenced in a study of blood T cell repertoires in COVID-19. Sequencing was performed with immunoSEQ multiplex PCR; in TCRdb, only in-frame clones are kept and a portion is missing. The sample has more than 300,000 clones, 80% to 90% seen once. The source material was PBMCs or T cells enriched from blood (not recorded which). All receptors derive from a man in his thirties or forties who had recovered from COVID-19.

The J gene is TRBJ1-1, the V gene TRBV5-6; TRBD1 matches 7 bases. Germline lookup yields CDR1 SGHDT and CDR2 YYEEEE. The CDR3 spans 14 residues. Unmatched junction bases numbered 1, after V lost 2 bases and J lost 0 bases. The CDR3 loop is CASSFGTVNTEAFF. In DNA form, the CDR3 reads TGTGCCAGCAGCTTTGGGACAGTGAACACTGAAGCTTTCTTT.

This chain joins TRBV28 and TRBJ2-3; D uncertain. Trimming left V 5 bases short and J 6 bases short, with 6 bases between. Germline CDR1 is MDHEN and CDR2 is SYDVKM. This CDR3 comprises 11 residues. CDR3 region: CASSVEDTQYF. Here the CDR3 DNA reads TGTGCCAGCAGTGTAGAGGATACGCAGTATTTT. Using reference TRBV28 and TRBJ2-3 for the parts outside the CDR3, the full variable domain is DVKVTQSSRYLVKRTGEKVFLECVQDMDHENMFWYRQDPGLGLRLIYFSYDVKMKEKGDIPEGYSVSREKKERFSLILESASTNQTSMYLCASSVEDTQYFGPGTRLTVL.

The chain carries TRBV19 and TRBJ2-7, with 7 bases matching TRBD1. The V gene's germline CDR1 is LNHDA and CDR2 SQIVND (reference sequence). The length of the CDR3 is 14 residues. The J segment lost 4 bases and the V segment lost 3 bases, leaving 6 bases of the junction unmatched. The CDR3 DNA sequence: TGTGCCAGTAGTATCCAACAGGGGCTTTACGAGCAGTACTTC. This codes for CASSIQQGLYEQYF.

The chain combines TRBV29-1 with TRBJ1-2; D gene ambiguous. The CDR3 consists of 13 residues. Germline V gene data show CDR1 as SQVTM and CDR2 as ANQGSEA. Trimming cost V 1 base and J 5 bases, with 11 bases left between them. The CDR3 reads CSVEGVNYYGYTF. Here the CDR3 DNA reads TGCAGCGTTGAAGGAGTTAACTATTATGGCTACACCTTC.

This chain links TRBV5-1 with TRBJ2-7; 7 positions match TRBD1. CDR3 size: 16 residues. The junction had 11 bases not matched to a gene; V was cut back by 5 bases and J by 0 bases. Germline-derived CDR1 and CDR2 are SGHRS and YFSETQ. The CDR3 region is CASSQSRGRSSYEQYF. CDR3 DNA: TGCGCCAGCAGTCAGAGTAGGGGGCGCTCCTCCTACGAGCAGTACTTC.

The rearrangement joins TRBV6-6 to TRBJ1-1, with 8 nucleotides matching TRBD1. Trimming cost V 2 bases and J 7 bases; bases outside gene matches: 3. This CDR3 is built from 13 residues. CDR1 and CDR2 from the germline V gene are MNHNY and SVGAGI (reference sequence). This CDR3 is CASSYLTGGEAFF. The CDR3, as DNA: TGTGCCAGCAGTTACCTAACAGGGGGTGAAGCTTTCTTT.

The genes are TRBV24-1 and TRBJ2-1, with D possibly matching TRBD2 (5 bases). V was cut by 4 bases and J by 2 bases, with 8 bases left in between. Looked up from germline, CDR1 is KGHDR and CDR2 is SFDVKD. The CDR3 is made up of 14 amino acids. The CDR3 DNA reads as TGTGCCACCAGTGAACGGGGTACCTACAATGAGCAGTTCTTC. Translated: CATSERGTYNEQFF.

The chain links TRBV11-3 to TRBJ2-5, with D perhaps TRBD2 (6 bases). The germline gives CDR1 SGHNT, CDR2 YENEEA. The CDR3 loop spans 15 amino acids. V gave up 1 base and J gave up 2 bases, with 11 bases separating them. The CDR3 loop reads CASSLVQGGQETQYF. As DNA, the CDR3 is TGTGCCAGCAGCTTAGTTCAGGGAGGACAAGAGACCCAGTACTTC.

This clone was seen only a few times. This chain uses TRBV18 with TRBJ2-1, with TRBD2 matching over 9 bases. Germline trimming cut 1 base from V and 4 bases from J; bases unmatched to any gene: 2. CDR1 is KGHSH, CDR2 LQKENI, per germline. The CDR3 has 15 amino acids. The CDR3 sequence is CASSPLAGAYNEQFF. The CDR3 nucleotides read TGTGCCAGCTCACCACTAGCGGGAGCTTACAATGAGCAGTTCTTC.

The CDR3: CATSDLSLGVTDTQYF. The CDR3 nucleotides are TGTGCCACCAGTGATTTGAGCCTTGGAGTTACAGATACGCAGTATTTT. V gene TRBV24-1 combines with J gene TRBJ2-3; D is ambiguous. This CDR3 region has 16 residues. Germline V gene lookup returns CDR1 KGHDR and CDR2 SFDVKD. Trimming took 0 bases from V and 3 from J, leaving 12 bases between them.

The rearrangement links TRBV21-1 to TRBJ1-6; TRBD1, the table's D call, was not compared with the DNA. TRBV21-1 is marked as a pseudogene. This CDR3 is 18 amino acids long. The CDR3 reads CASSKQGHICCRDSPLHF. The CDR3 nucleotides read TGTGCCAGCAGCAAACAGGGACATATATGTTGTCGGGATTCACCCCTCCACTTT.

This clone was observed a single time. CDR3 bases: TGTGCCAGCAGCCAAGGACAGTTCTCTGGAAACACCATATATTTT. This sequence encodes CASSQGQFSGNTIYF. This chain uses TRBV4-2 with TRBJ1-3; possibly TRBD1 for D (5 bases). The CDR3 contains 15 residues. V lost 1 base and J lost 0, with 7 bases in between. CDR1 and CDR2 (germline): LGHNA, YNFKEQ.

The rearrangement links TRBV27 to TRBJ2-7, with 7 bases that match TRBD1. Germline assignment: CDR1 MNHEY and CDR2 SMNVEV (reference sequence). After removal of 6 bases from V and 3 bases from J, the junction contained 8 bases not matched to a gene. The CDR3 is made up of 14 amino acids. The CDR3 bases are TGTGCCAGCAGACGTACAGGGGCCGGCTACGAGCAGTACTTC. Its translation is CASRRTGAGYEQYF.

The chain combines TRBV5-1 with TRBJ1-1; TRBD1 agrees at 7 bases. Germline assignment: CDR1 SGHRS and CDR2 YFSETQ. The junction had 9 bases not matched to a gene; V was cut back by 4 bases and J by 3 bases. This CDR3 has 15 residues. The CDR3 coding sequence is TGCGCCAGCAGCCCCCCGGGACAGTTCTACACTGAAGCTTTCTTT. Translated: CASSPPGQFYTEAFF.

This clone appeared once. The CDR3 protein is CASSGSAGQAQEQYF. CDR3 DNA sequence: TGCGCCAGCAGTGGTTCCGCTGGACAGGCACAAGAGCAGTACTTC. V is TRBV10-1 and J is TRBJ2-7, with 7 bases that match TRBD1. The CDR3 extends over 15 amino acids. The germline V gene encodes CDR1 WNHNN and CDR2 SYGVQD (reference sequence). V was pared by 4 bases and J by 7 bases, with 13 bases of the junction left unmatched.

V gene TRBV5-1 combines with J gene TRBJ2-7; D perhaps matches TRBD2 (5 bases). The CDR3 sequence is 14 residues long. The V gene lost 1 base and the J gene lost 4 bases, with 12 bases spanning the gap. Germline V gene sequence: CDR1 SGHRS, CDR2 YFSETQ. This chain's CDR3 is CASSLSPGIYEQYF. For the CDR3, the DNA is TGCGCCAGCAGCTTGTCCCCGGGGATATACGAGCAGTACTTC.

The chain has TRBV5-5 and TRBJ2-1; 7 bases line up with TRBD2. CDR1 and CDR2 from the germline V gene are SGHKS and YYEKEE (reference sequence). The CDR3 extends over 16 amino acids. J was trimmed by 5 bases and V by 3 bases; bases with no gene match: 11. In DNA, the CDR3 is TGTGCCAGCAGCTCACTGACTAGCTCCGCGCACAATGAGCAGTTCTTC. Residues: CASSSLTSSAHNEQFF.

The chain couples TRBV6-5 to TRBJ1-1, with D perhaps matching TRBD1 (6 bases). The germline CDR1 and CDR2 sequences are MNHEY and SVGAGI. Trimming cost V 7 bases and J 8 bases, with 17 bases left between them. The CDR3 loop spans 13 amino acids. CDR3 in amino acids: CASNTGHRREAFF. The CDR3, as DNA: TGTGCCAGCAATACGGGACACCGGAGGGAAGCTTTCTTT.

The chain links TRBV6-1 to TRBJ2-6, with 8 bases matching TRBD1. The germline gives CDR1 MNHNS, CDR2 SASEGT. The CDR3 totals 17 residues. Trimming at V came to 3 bases and at J to 3 bases, leaving 7 bases not matched to a gene. The CDR3 reads CASSEGRGLSGANVLTF. Here the CDR3 DNA reads TGTGCCAGCAGTGAGGGCAGGGGGCTAAGTGGGGCCAACGTCCTGACTTTC.

The chain recombines TRBV11-2 with TRBJ1-6, with D maybe TRBD1 (5 bases). The V end was cut by 5 bases, the J end by 9 bases, with 11 bases between. The V gene's germline CDR1 is SGHAT and CDR2 FQNNGV. There are 13 residues in the CDR3. CDR3 nucleotides: TGTGCCAGCAGCGCACGCGACAGTTCACCCCTCCACTTT. Amino acid sequence: CASSARDSSPLHF. Complete variable domain (other parts from reference TRBV11-2 and TRBJ1-6): EAGVAQSPRYKIIEKRQSVAFWCNPISGHATLYWYQQILGQGPKLLIQFQNNGVVDDSQLPKDRFSAERLKGVDSTLKIQPAKLEDSAVYLCASSARDSSPLHFGNGTRLTVT.

The chain uses TRBV27 and TRBJ1-4; D might be TRBD1 (6 bases). The CDR3 is made up of 17 amino acids. Trimming pared 3 bases from V and 0 bases from J, leaving 14 bases between. Germline CDR1 is MNHEY and CDR2 is SMNVEV (reference sequence). The chain's CDR3 is CASSFQGRWATNEKLFF. Written as DNA, the CDR3 is TGTGCCAGCAGTTTTCAGGGGCGCTGGGCAACTAATGAAAAACTGTTTTTT.

The genes are TRBV5-8 and TRBJ2-7; possible D gene TRBD2, 6 bases. Germline V gives CDR1 SGHTS, CDR2 YDEGEE. Trimming pared 5 bases from V and 4 bases from J, leaving 13 bases between. This CDR3 is built from 13 residues. DNA for the CDR3: TGTGCCAGCAGGGGAGGTGGGGTTTACGAGCAGTACTTC. Translation gives CASRGGGVYEQYF.

The chain has TRBV20-1 and TRBJ2-7, with D possibly matching TRBD1 (5 bases). The CDR3 is made up of 10 amino acids. Germline V gene data show CDR1 as DFQATT and CDR2 as SNEGSKA (reference sequence). The CDR3 is CSDSSYEQYF. The CDR3 DNA reads TGCAGCGACAGCTCCTACGAGCAGTACTTC.

The V call is TRBV30, the J call TRBJ1-5; D gene unclear. Trimming removed 1 base at V and 5 bases at J, with 9 bases between. The CDR3 has 13 amino acids. Germline V lookup: CDR1 GTSNPN, CDR2 SVGIG (reference sequence). In nucleotides, the CDR3 is TGTGCCTGGAGTGAGGCGGGAGATCAGCCCCAGCATTTT. Translated: CAWSEAGDQPQHF.

The genes are TRBV30 and TRBJ1-5, with 8 bases fitting TRBD1. Germline trimming cut 5 bases from V and 5 bases from J; bases unmatched to any gene: 5. The CDR3 sequence is 13 residues long. Germline V lookup: CDR1 GTSNPN, CDR2 SVGIG (reference sequence). The CDR3 nucleotides are TGTGCCTGGTCCGACAGGGGCCATCAGCCCCAGCATTTT. This encodes CAWSDRGHQPQHF.

The V and J genes are TRBV11-3 and TRBJ2-1, with TRBD1 matching over 8 bases. J gave up 4 bases and V 5 bases, and 10 bases lay outside the gene matches. The CDR3 covers 16 residues. Germline lookup yields CDR1 SGHNT and CDR2 YENEEA. The CDR3 DNA is TGTGCCAGCAGCCCCAGTGGCAGGGGGCCATACAATGAGCAGTTCTTC. Its protein product is CASSPSGRGPYNEQFF. Filled out from reference TRBV11-3 and TRBJ2-1, the complete variable domain reads EAGVVQSPRYKIIEKKQPVAFWCNPISGHNTLYWYLQNLGQGPELLIRYENEEAVDDSQLPKDRFSAERLKGVDSTLKIQPAELGDSAVYLCASSPSGRGPYNEQFFGPGTRLTVL.